This T cell receptor (beta chain) was found in a study of T cells after yellow fever vaccination. Broader study findings: Most primary-vaccination clones recurred post-booster (roughly 96% CD4, around 90% CD8). The secondary response was weaker, and its peak arrived faster, on day 5 versus 15. The study noted that FACS-sorted repertoires could contain abundant clonotypes contaminating from the bulk population.

Via MiXCR, TCRdb re-called the 5' RACE reads, giving one row per CDR3 protein. The data hold 610,000 or so distinct CDR3 sequences, with around an eighth observed a single time. In its sample, this clonotype was seen many times. The target antigen is unknown. Sequencing was performed on PBMCs, taken on the day of the yellow fever booster vaccination. The source is a man younger than 45 who received the YFV17D yellow fever vaccine.

The CDR3 DNA reads as TGTGCCAGCACCGATTCCTACAATGAGCAGTTCTTC. Translation gives CASTDSYNEQFF. The chain couples TRBV12-3 or TRBV12-4 to TRBJ2-1, with no clear D. The V and J ends lost 7 bases and 1 base respectively, with 5 bases between them. The length of the CDR3 is 12 residues.